The 4 T cell receptor beta chains listed next were all sequenced from one sample in a study of beta chain features in type 1 diabetes. Isolated RNA was reverse transcribed in full, so expressed TCRB transcripts were sequenced. Data came from immunoSEQ multiplex PCR; TCRdb stores just in-frame clones and leaves some out. The table has about 350,000 clones, about 19% seen once; the top ten hold around 0.045%. Sequenced input: naive CD4+ T cells from blood. The source is a woman aged 18-30 years in good health.

The V and J genes are TRBV11-2 and TRBJ2-7; D is uncertain. This CDR3 contains 11 residues. Trimming took 4 bases from V and 6 from J, leaving 7 bases between them. Per germline, CDR1 SGHAT and CDR2 FQNNGV. The CDR3 sequence: CASSYGGEQYF. The CDR3 bases are TGTGCCAGCAGCTACGGTGGCGAGCAGTACTTC.

The rearrangement joins TRBV7-8 to TRBJ2-1, with TRBD2 matching 11 bases. CDR1 and CDR2 from the germline V gene are SGHVS and FQNEAQ. This CDR3 region has 15 residues. The trim removed 1 base at V and 6 bases at J, leaving 2 bases unmatched. The CDR3 is CASSLGLAGTNEQFF. The CDR3 DNA reads as TGTGCCAGCAGCTTAGGACTAGCGGGAACCAATGAGCAGTTCTTC.

This clone has only a few counts. The J gene is TRBJ2-3, the V gene TRBV11-1, with a weak D call TRBD2 (6 bases). This CDR3 comprises 14 residues. Trimming removed 1 base from V and 10 bases from J, with 15 bases in between. Germline CDR1 SGHAT, CDR2 FQDESV (reference sequence). The CDR3 region is CASSLDTSSGSQYF. The CDR3 DNA reads as TGTGCCAGCAGCTTAGATACTAGCAGTGGGTCGCAGTATTTT.

This clone was observed a few times. The CDR3 is CASSKPGLDNEQFF. CDR3 sequence (DNA): TGTGCCAGCAGCAAACCGGGACTAGATAATGAGCAGTTCTTC. The rearrangement joins TRBV27 to TRBJ2-1, with 8 bases fitting TRBD2. The CDR3 consists of 14 residues. V was clipped by 6 bases and J by 7 bases; unmatched bases: 8. Germline CDR1 MNHEY, CDR2 SMNVEV (reference sequence).